One and the same sample provided the 29 T cell receptor beta chains below, sequenced in a study of metastatic and nonmetastatic thyroid tumors. Each patient came to thyroid surgery without any prior treatment (of any kind). TCRdb recomputed clones from the PCR reads via MiXCR. Among 25,000 to 30,000 clones listed, around a sixth were seen once. The specimen was blood. Every receptor here comes from a male donor with papillary thyroid cancer or a benign thyroid nodule (not recorded which). Some clones in this sample may be carry-over from other donors' samples.

This clone has ten or more counts. The rearrangement uses TRBV18 and TRBJ2-1; TRBD2 matches 14 bases. CDR1 and CDR2 (germline): KGHSH, LQKENI. CDR3 length: 18 amino acids. V lost 2 bases and J lost 6; bases outside the gene matches: 9. CDR3 residues: CASSPGTSGRKGANEQFF. For the CDR3, the DNA is TGTGCCAGCTCACCAGGGACTAGCGGGAGAAAGGGTGCCAATGAGCAGTTCTTC. The variable domain in full, completed from reference TRBV18 and TRBJ2-1, reads NAGVMQNPRHLVRRRGQEARLRCSPMKGHSHVYWYRQLPEEGLKFMVYLQKENIIDESGMPKERFSAEFPKEGPSILRIQQVVRGDSAAYFCASSPGTSGRKGANEQFFGPGTRLTVL.

A few counts support this clone. J is TRBJ2-5 and V is TRBV15; possibly TRBD2 for D (6 bases). The V gene's germline CDR1 is LNHNV and CDR2 YYDKDF (reference sequence). The CDR3 spans 17 residues. V was clipped by 1 base and J by 3 bases, with 18 bases between them. Here the CDR3 reads CATSRVLSGGREETQYF. The CDR3, as DNA: TGTGCCACCAGCAGAGTACTATCTGGAGGGCGGGAAGAGACCCAGTACTTC.

This clone was picked up many times. In DNA form, the CDR3 reads TGTGCCAGCAGTCCTGGACAGGGGGCTTCCTACGAGCAGTACTTC. Encoded protein: CASSPGQGASYEQYF. The chain couples TRBV6-1 to TRBJ2-7; TRBD1 aligns across 11 bases. CDR3 length: 15 residues. Germline V gives CDR1 MNHNS, CDR2 SASEGT. J lost 1 base, V lost 5 bases, and 4 bases had no gene match.

This clone was found a few times. The chain uses TRBV11-2 and TRBJ1-1; 7 nucleotides align to TRBD1. This CDR3 contains 14 residues. Per the germline V gene, CDR1 is SGHAT and CDR2 is FQNNGV. The V gene end was trimmed by 5 bases and the J gene end by 1 base; junction bases not matched to a gene: 4. CDR3 sequence reads: CASSHGTANTEAFF. CDR3 DNA: TGTGCCAGCAGCCACGGGACAGCGAACACTGAAGCTTTCTTT.

This clone is labeled medium-sized. This chain links TRBV28 with TRBJ2-7, with D unclear. The CDR3 runs 11 residues. Trimming stripped 6 bases from V and 3 bases from J, with 6 bases between. Germline values: CDR1 MDHEN, CDR2 SYDVKM. The DNA of the CDR3 is TGTGCCAGCAGCCAAAACTACGAGCAGTACTTC. Encoded protein: CASSQNYEQYF.

This clone was picked up many times. The CDR3 protein is CASSRLRGWVGDVDEQFF. The CDR3 bases are TGTGCCAGCAGTCGCTTAAGAGGTTGGGTCGGTGATGTGGATGAGCAGTTCTTC. The gene calls are TRBV27 and TRBJ2-1; D gene uncertain. Looked up from germline, CDR1 is MNHEY and CDR2 is SMNVEV (reference sequence). This CDR3 comprises 18 residues. Trimming pared 5 bases from V and 8 bases from J, leaving 28 bases between.

This clone has just a few counts. J is TRBJ2-2 and V is TRBV6-4; D remains ambiguous. Germline V lookup: CDR1 MRHNA, CDR2 SNTAGT. The CDR3 contains 13 residues. V lost 4 bases to trimming and J lost 1 base, with 4 bases between them. CDR3 protein: CASSGGNTGELFF. The CDR3 DNA reads as TGTGCCAGCAGTGGGGGGAACACCGGGGAGCTGTTTTTT.

In its sample, this clone is medium-sized. V and J are TRBV2 and TRBJ2-1; D possibly uses TRBD1 or TRBD2 (6 bases each). Trimming removed 5 bases from V and 8 bases from J, with 16 bases in between. Per the germline V gene, CDR1 is SNHLY and CDR2 is FYNNEI. There are 14 residues in the CDR3. CDR3 region: CASSFDLGGDEQFF. Written as DNA, the CDR3 is TGTGCCAGCAGTTTCGACCTGGGGGGCGATGAGCAGTTCTTC. The entire variable domain, with the rest obtained from reference TRBV2 and TRBJ2-1, is as follows: EPEVTQTPSHQVTQMGQEVILRCVPISNHLYFYWYRQILGQKVEFLVSFYNNEISEKSEIFDDQFSVERPDGSNFTLKIRSTKLEDSAMYFCASSFDLGGDEQFFGPGTRLTVL.

This clone was recorded many times. This may stem from a read error, because a much larger clone lies one nucleotide away. The identical CDR3 is also encoded by other nucleotide sequences in the sample. This chain links TRBV5-1 with TRBJ1-1; D gene unclear. CDR3 length equals 13 residues. The germline gives CDR1 SGHRS, CDR2 YFSETQ. The CDR3 is CASSAGLNTEAFF. CDR3 in DNA: TGCGCCAGCAGCGCAGGCCTAAACACTGAGGCTTTCTTT.

This clone has a handful of counts. This rearrangement joins TRBV6-1 to TRBJ2-7; 7 positions agree with TRBD1. After removal of 6 bases from V and 5 bases from J, the junction contained 7 bases not matched to a gene. CDR3 length: 13 residues. Per germline, CDR1 MNHNS and CDR2 SASEGT. CDR3 protein: CASRRQGLNEQYF. CDR3 nucleotide sequence: TGTGCCAGCAGAAGACAGGGATTGAACGAGCAGTACTTC.

Relative to its sample, this clone is medium-sized. This chain uses TRBV25-1 with TRBJ2-2, with 9 bases lining up with TRBD1. Per germline, CDR1 MGHDK and CDR2 SYGVNS. V gave up 8 bases and J gave up 4 bases; unmatched junction bases: 11. The length of the CDR3 is 16 residues. Here the CDR3 reads CASSRDRDQGTGELFF. The CDR3 coding sequence is TGTGCCAGCTCCCGGGACAGGGATCAGGGCACCGGGGAGCTGTTTTTT. Looking up the rest from reference TRBV25-1 and TRBJ2-2 gives the full variable domain: EADIYQTPRYLVIGTGKKITLECSQTMGHDKMYWYQQDPGMELHLIHYSYGVNSTEKGDLSSESTVSRIRTEHFPLTLESARPSHTSQYLCASSRDRDQGTGELFFGEGSRLTVL.

This clone was seen at least ten times. The chain couples TRBV29-1 to TRBJ2-5, with D unclear. Germline V CDR1 and CDR2: SQVTM, ANQGSEA. V was cut by 6 bases and J by 0 bases, with 11 bases left in between. This CDR3 contains 13 residues. CDR3 DNA sequence: TGCAGCGTCGAAACGGGCCACCAAGAGACCCAGTACTTC. The encoded protein is CSVETGHQETQYF.

This clone was detected many times. This chain uses TRBV7-9 with TRBJ2-2; 9 positions match TRBD1. The CDR3 covers 13 residues. The ends lost 9 bases at V and 7 bases at J; junction bases unmatched: 6. The germline V gene has CDR1 SEHNR and CDR2 FQNEAQ (reference sequence). CDR3 bases: TGTGCCAGGGTACAGGGGGCGCACGGGGAGCTGTTTTTT. Protein: CARVQGAHGELFF.

There are many counts of this clone. This sequence joins TRBV9 and TRBJ2-3, with D unresolved. CDR3 size: 15 residues. Germline-derived CDR1 and CDR2 are SGDLS and YYNGEE. V was trimmed by 0 bases and J by 5 bases, leaving 13 bases between them. CDR3 nucleotide sequence: TGTGCCAGCAGCGTAGGCGGTGGCCATAAAGATACGCAGTATTTT. It encodes CASSVGGGHKDTQYF.

A note on this clone: A much larger clonotype is one base distant, so this may be a read error. The same CDR3 can be traced to other DNA sequences in this sample. This chain links TRBV6-2 or TRBV6-3 with TRBJ2-1; D is ambiguous. The germline V gene encodes CDR1 MNHEY and CDR2 SVGEGT. V lost 4 bases, J lost 9 bases, and 10 bases lay in between. The CDR3 loop spans 12 amino acids. Here the CDR3 reads CASSLSAGEQFF. In DNA, the CDR3 is TGTGCCAGCAGTTTGTCCGCTGGTGAGCAGTTCTTC.

This clone was seen just once. The V and J genes are TRBV20-1 and TRBJ1-2; TRBD1 matches at 8 bases. Germline lookup yields CDR1 DFQATT and CDR2 SNEGSKA (reference sequence). Trimming cost V 5 bases and J 1 base; bases outside gene matches: 3. The CDR3 is 13 residues long. The CDR3 reads CSAYRGFNYGYTF. CDR3 DNA: TGCAGTGCTTACAGGGGGTTTAACTATGGCTACACCTTC.

In this sample, this clone turned up many times. The V gene is TRBV7-9, the J gene TRBJ2-1, with TRBD2 matching over 7 bases. Germline CDR1 and CDR2: SEHNR and FQNEAQ (reference sequence). The CDR3 has 13 amino acids. The J segment lost 9 bases and the V segment lost 5 bases, leaving 7 bases of the junction unmatched. CDR3 nucleotides: TGTGCCAGCAGCCCGGGACTATCGACTGAGCAGTTCTTC. This gives the protein CASSPGLSTEQFF.

This clone was counted many times. The chain is built from TRBV7-8 and TRBJ1-5; D remains ambiguous. The ends were cut back, 5 bases at V and 5 bases at J, with 16 bases in the middle. The CDR3 sequence is 15 residues long. Germline CDR1 SGHVS, CDR2 FQNEAQ. The CDR3 DNA follows: TGTGCCAGCAGCGCCCGGACCGGCCCCCATCAGCCCCAGCATTTT. Protein product: CASSARTGPHQPQHF.

This clone was recorded many times. The CDR3 sequence is CASSEGLAGGWDEQYF. CDR3 DNA sequence: TGTGCCAGCAGCGAGGGGCTAGCGGGAGGCTGGGACGAGCAGTACTTC. The chain couples TRBV27 to TRBJ2-7; TRBD2 agrees at 11 bases. V trimming: 6 bases; J trimming: 5 bases; junction bases outside the gene matches: 12. This CDR3 has 16 amino acids. Germline CDR1 is MNHEY and CDR2 is SMNVEV (reference sequence).

This clone was detected ten times or more. The chain has TRBV5-4 and TRBJ2-1; 10 bases are shared with TRBD1. The J segment lost 7 bases and the V segment lost 3 bases, leaving 4 bases of the junction unmatched. Per the germline V gene, CDR1 is SGHNT and CDR2 is YYREEE (reference sequence). The CDR3 covers 14 residues. CDR3 nucleotides: TGTGCCAGCAGCTGGTTGGACAGGGGGAATGAGCAGTTCTTC. This gives the protein CASSWLDRGNEQFF.

This clone was seen repeatedly, ten times or more. V gene TRBV2 combines with J gene TRBJ2-3; a possible D gene is TRBD2 (6 bases). The V end was cut by 9 bases, the J end by 0 bases, with 13 bases between. Germline V CDR1 and CDR2: SNHLY, FYNNEI. This CDR3 has 14 amino acids. CDR3 coding DNA: TGTGCCAGTCAGTTGAGCGGGAGCACAGATACGCAGTATTTT. Translation: CASQLSGSTDTQYF.

This clone was seen ten or more times. DNA of the CDR3: TGTGCCAGCAGCGCCCCCGGGACAGGACAAAACTATGGCTACACCTTC. As protein: CASSAPGTGQNYGYTF. The chain joins TRBV9 to TRBJ1-2, with TRBD1 matching 8 bases. Germline assignment: CDR1 SGDLS and CDR2 YYNGEE. The V and J ends lost 3 bases and 2 bases, in that order; junction bases with no gene match: 9. There are 16 residues in the CDR3.

This clone was observed at least ten times. This sequence joins TRBV24-1 and TRBJ1-5; 8 bases are shared with TRBD1. Germline V gives CDR1 KGHDR, CDR2 SFDVKD. The CDR3 sequence is 17 residues long. The trim removed 2 bases at V and 1 base at J, leaving 6 bases unmatched. For the CDR3, the DNA is TGTGCCACCAGTGATTCTAAACAGGGGGGCAGCAATCAGCCCCAGCATTTT. It translates to CATSDSKQGGSNQPQHF.

The sample holds many counts of this clone. The chain links TRBV4-2 to TRBJ1-1; D ambiguous. The CDR3 loop spans 14 amino acids. The ends were cut back, 0 bases at V and 0 bases at J, with 5 bases in the middle. Germline assignment: CDR1 LGHNA and CDR2 YNFKEQ. CDR3 DNA: TGTGCCAGCAGCCAAGAGACAATGAACACTGAAGCTTTCTTT. It translates to CASSQETMNTEAFF.

A few counts support this clone. The chain combines TRBV20-1 with TRBJ1-3; D might be TRBD1 (6 bases). V lost 0 bases and J 4 bases, leaving 16 bases between the germline ends. CDR3 length: 16 residues. Looked up from germline, CDR1 is DFQATT and CDR2 is SNEGSKA (reference sequence). The CDR3 reads CSARDATGGDGNTIYF. In nucleotides, the CDR3 is TGCAGTGCTAGAGACGCGACAGGAGGTGACGGAAACACCATATATTTT.

V is TRBV20-1 and J is TRBJ2-1; D perhaps matches TRBD2 (5 bases). The germline V and J ends were trimmed by 8 bases and 3 bases, with 23 bases remaining between them. The CDR3 covers 16 residues. The germline V gene has CDR1 DFQATT and CDR2 SNEGSKA (reference sequence). The CDR3 reads CSSSVFRAGLYNEQFF. The DNA of the CDR3 is TGCAGTTCTTCAGTTTTCCGTGCGGGCCTCTACAATGAGCAGTTCTTC.

This clone was counted at least ten times. CDR3 sequence: CASSVEASGKNIQYF. In DNA, the CDR3 is TGTGCCAGCAGCGTCGAAGCTAGCGGGAAAAACATTCAGTACTTC. This sequence joins TRBV9 and TRBJ2-4, with 8 nucleotides matching TRBD2. Looked up from germline, CDR1 is SGDLS and CDR2 is YYNGEE. This CDR3 is built from 15 residues. The ends lost 2 bases at V and 4 bases at J; junction bases unmatched: 5.

This clone was detected ten times or more. This sequence joins TRBV18 and TRBJ2-7, with 9 bases identical to TRBD1. The CDR3 contains 15 residues. V shed 3 bases, J shed 0 bases, and the junction held 3 bases outside the gene matches. CDR1 is KGHSH, CDR2 LQKENI, per germline. CDR3 residues: CASSPGTGSSYEQYF. DNA for the CDR3: TGTGCCAGCTCACCCGGGACAGGGTCCTCCTACGAGCAGTACTTC.

This clone was seen many times. The chain combines TRBV28 with TRBJ2-3; 9 bases agree with TRBD2. CDR1 MDHEN and CDR2 SYDVKM come from the germline V gene. This CDR3 is built from 17 residues. J lost 2 bases, V lost 8 bases, and 14 bases had no gene match. This CDR3 reads CASDQEREAPFTDTQYF. CDR3 nucleotide sequence: TGTGCCAGCGACCAAGAGCGGGAGGCACCCTTCACAGATACGCAGTATTTT.